This TCR beta chain was observed in a study of response to subunit inactivated influenza vaccine. Study-level points and caveats: The authors proposed limited new T cell recruitment per seasonal influenza vaccination.

Note on this clonotype: Its specificity is not known.

Trimming cost V 0 bases and J 0 bases, with 12 bases left between them. This CDR3 contains 17 residues. Germline CDR1 reads KGHSH; CDR2 reads LQKENI. One entry per CDR3 protein, called by TCRdb with MiXCR from the RT-PCR reads. The sample records under 800,000 distinct CDR3 sequences, roughly 14% being singletons. The TCR comes from a man aged 50-60 years who received an inactivated influenza vaccine. The chain carries TRBV18 and TRBJ2-4; D uncertain. The input for sequencing was PBMCs from blood, taken around 14 days before vaccination. The CDR3 coding sequence is TGTGCCAGCTCACCACCCAGCAGGCCCCTAGCCAAAAACATTCAGTACTTC. Its translation: CASSPPSRPLAKNIQYF.